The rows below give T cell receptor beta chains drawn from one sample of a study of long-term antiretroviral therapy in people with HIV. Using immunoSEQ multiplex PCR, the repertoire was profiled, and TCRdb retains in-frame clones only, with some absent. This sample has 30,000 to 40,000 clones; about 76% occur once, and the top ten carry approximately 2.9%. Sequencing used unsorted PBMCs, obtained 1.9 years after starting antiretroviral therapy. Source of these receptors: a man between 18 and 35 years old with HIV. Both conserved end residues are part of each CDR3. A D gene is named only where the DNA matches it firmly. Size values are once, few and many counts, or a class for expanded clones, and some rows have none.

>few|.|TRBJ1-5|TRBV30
TGTGCCTGCTGCGCCGGAGGCGGAAATCAGCCCCAGCATTTT
CACCAGGGNQPQHF
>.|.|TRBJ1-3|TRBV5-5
TGTGCCAGCAGCTTGCGATCAGGAAACACCATATATTTT
CASSLRSGNTIYF
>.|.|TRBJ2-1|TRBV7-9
TGTGCCAGCAGCTTACAGGGGTCATTCCACAATGAGCAGTTCTTC
CASSLQGSFHNEQFF
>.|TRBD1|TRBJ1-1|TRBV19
TGTGCCAGTAGTCCCTCGACAGGGGGCTTCACTGAAGCTTTCTTT
CASSPSTGGFTEAFF
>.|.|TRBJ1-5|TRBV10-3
TGTGCCATCAGTGAGTCCACTTTCAGGCAAAATCAGCCCCAGCATTTT
CAISESTFRQNQPQHF
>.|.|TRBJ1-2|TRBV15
TGTGCCACCAGCATTCGGGGGGCTCCTAACTATGGCTACACCTTC
CATSIRGAPNYGYTF
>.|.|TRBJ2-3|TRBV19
TGTGCCAGTAGTTCCCAGGCCAGCACAGATACGCAGTATTTT
CASSSQASTDTQYF
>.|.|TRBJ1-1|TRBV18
TGTGCCAGCTCACCAGTAGGGTTCGACACTGAAGCTTTCTTT
CASSPVGFDTEAFF
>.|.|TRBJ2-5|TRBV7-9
TGTGCCACCCTGACTATACCCCCAGGGTCCCTGAGGGAGACCCAGTACTTC
CATLTIPPGSLRETQYF
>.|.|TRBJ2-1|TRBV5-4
TGTGCCAGCAGCTTGGCGGGAGCCCCTGGGCAGTTCTTC
CASSLAGAPGQFF
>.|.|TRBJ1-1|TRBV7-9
TGTGCCAGCAGCTTTTCGATGGGCACTGAAGCTTTCTTT
CASSFSMGTEAFF
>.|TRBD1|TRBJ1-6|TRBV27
TGTGCCAGCAGTTTTGACAGGGGAAATTCACCCCTCCACTTT
CASSFDRGNSPLHF
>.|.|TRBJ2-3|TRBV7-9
TGTGCCAGCAGCTTTTCGAGGGGATTCACAGATACGCAGTATTTT
CASSFSRGFTDTQYF
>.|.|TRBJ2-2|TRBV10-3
TGTGCCATCAATCGTGACGGGGACTCTAACACCGGGGAGCTGTTTTTT
CAINRDGDSNTGELFF
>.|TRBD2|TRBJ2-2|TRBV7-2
TGTGCCAGCAGCTTGCTAGCGGCTTTAGCCGCGAACACCGGGGAGCTGTTTTTT
CASSLLAALAANTGELFF
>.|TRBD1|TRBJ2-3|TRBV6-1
TGTGCCAGCAGTGTCAGGGGGACAGGGACTAGCACAGATACGCAGTATTTT
CASSVRGTGTSTDTQYF
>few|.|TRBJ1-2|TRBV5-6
TGTGCCAGCAGCTTGAGTTCAGGGAGCTATGGCTACACCTTC
CASSLSSGSYGYTF
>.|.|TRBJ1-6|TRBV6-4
TGTGCCAGCAGTGAGACACCAAATTCACCCCTCCACTTT
CASSETPNSPLHF
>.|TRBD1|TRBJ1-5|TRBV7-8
TGTGCCAGCAGCTTATCGACAGGGGGTTTTGATAGCAATCAGCCCCAGCATTTT
CASSLSTGGFDSNQPQHF
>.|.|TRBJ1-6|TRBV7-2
TGTGCCAGCAGCTTAGCCGGCCCTCCCGGGAGAAATAATTCACCCCTCCACTTT
CASSLAGPPGRNNSPLHF
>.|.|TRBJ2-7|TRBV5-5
TGTGCCAGCAGCTTGGGTTTCGGTGTCGTGTCCTACGAGCAGTACTTC
CASSLGFGVVSYEQYF
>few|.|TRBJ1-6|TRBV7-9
TGTGCCAGCAGCCTAGAAGAAGATTCACCCCTCCACTTT
CASSLEEDSPLHF
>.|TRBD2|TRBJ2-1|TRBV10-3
TGTGCCATCAGTCGAGGACTAGGGGATGAGCAGTTCTTC
CAISRGLGDEQFF
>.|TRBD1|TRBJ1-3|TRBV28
TGTGCCAGCAGTCTACCCGACCGGGACAGGGTATATTTT
CASSLPDRDRVYF
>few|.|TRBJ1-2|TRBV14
TGTGCCAGCAGCCAAGACACGACGTTCGGCCGGTCCCATGGCTACACCTTC
CASSQDTTFGRSHGYTF
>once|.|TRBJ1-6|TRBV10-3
TGTGCCATCAGTGAGTCGATGGTAGACAGCTCCTATAATTCACCCCTCCACTTT
CAISESMVDSSYNSPLHF
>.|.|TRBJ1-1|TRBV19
TGTGCCAGTAGTATAACGGGACTACCGCCCTCCAAATCTTTCTTT
CASSITGLPPSKSFF
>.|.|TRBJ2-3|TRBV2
TGTGCCAGCAGTTCCGACCGCTCAAATACGCAGTATTTT
CASSSDRSNTQYF
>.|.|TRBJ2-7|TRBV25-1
TGTGCCTCGCTAACGGGGTACGAGCAGTACTTC
CASLTGYEQYF
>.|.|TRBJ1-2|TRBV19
TGTGCCAGTAGAGCACAGGATCAACCAGATGGCTACACCTTC
CASRAQDQPDGYTF
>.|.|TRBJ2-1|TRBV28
TGTGCCAGCAGTTTCCGGGGGTCTCACAATGAGCAGTTCTTC
CASSFRGSHNEQFF